Shown below are 27 T cell receptor beta chains from a single sample sequenced in a study of blood T cell repertoires in COVID-19. The repertoire was sequenced with immunoSEQ multiplex PCR; TCRdb's copy has only in-frame clones and lacks some. The sample records 350,000 to 450,000 clones, around 89% being singletons. The sequencing input was peripheral blood. These receptors all come from a middle-aged man with acute or convalescent COVID-19.

The chain joins TRBV28 to TRBJ2-5; 11 bases are a match to TRBD2. The CDR3 contains 17 residues. Germline V CDR1 and CDR2: MDHEN, SYDVKM. V was pared by 5 bases and J by 5 bases, with 13 bases of the junction left unmatched. The CDR3 region is CASSPPYPLAGGETQYF. The DNA of the CDR3 is TGTGCCAGCAGTCCCCCTTACCCCTTAGCGGGAGGGGAGACCCAGTACTTC.

This clone was picked up one time. This chain uses TRBV28 with TRBJ1-1; D uncertain. CDR1 is MDHEN and CDR2 is SYDVKM in the germline V gene. The CDR3 runs 15 residues. V was trimmed by 3 bases and J by 0 bases, leaving 11 bases between them. The CDR3 loop reads CASSFGGSLNTEAFF. The CDR3 region has the DNA TGTGCCAGCAGTTTTGGAGGGAGTTTGAACACTGAAGCTTTCTTT.

The gene calls are TRBV4-1 and TRBJ2-7; TRBD2 is a possible D gene (5 bases). V dropped 0 bases and J dropped 4 bases, with 10 bases sitting between them. The CDR3 extends over 14 amino acids. The germline V gene has CDR1 MGHRA and CDR2 YSYEKL. The CDR3 is CASSQELGSYEQYF. The CDR3 DNA reads as TGCGCCAGCAGCCAAGAGCTGGGGAGTTACGAGCAGTACTTC.

This CDR3 is CSVIKNTEAFF. CDR3 nucleotide sequence: TGCAGCGTTATCAAGAACACTGAAGCTTTCTTT. V and J are TRBV29-1 and TRBJ1-1; D is undetermined. CDR1 is SQVTM and CDR2 is ANQGSEA in the germline V gene. V lost 5 bases and J 1 base, leaving 5 bases between the germline ends. The CDR3 is made up of 11 amino acids.

The rearrangement uses TRBV11-2 and TRBJ2-7; D is unresolved. This CDR3 is 12 amino acids long. Trimming took 1 base from V and 3 from J, leaving 4 bases between them. CDR1 and CDR2 from the germline V gene are SGHAT and FQNNGV. CDR3 DNA: TGTGCCAGCAGCTTAGGGCACTACGAGCAGTACTTC. This gives the protein CASSLGHYEQYF.

The rearrangement links TRBV4-2 to TRBJ2-7; TRBD1 might be the D (6 bases). V gave up 0 bases and J gave up 6 bases, with 15 bases separating them. Germline V gene data show CDR1 as LGHNA and CDR2 as YNFKEQ. CDR3 size: 15 residues. CDR3 DNA: TGTGCCAGCAGCCAAGATTATGCAGGGGTCGTCGAGCAGTACTTC. Its translation: CASSQDYAGVVEQYF.

In its sample, this clone was seen once. The genes are TRBV4-1 and TRBJ1-2, with D possibly matching TRBD1 (6 bases). CDR3 length: 16 amino acids. Trimming left V 2 bases short and J 6 bases short, with 19 bases between. CDR1 is MGHRA and CDR2 is YSYEKL in the germline V gene. The CDR3 here is CASSQFQGRDVDGYTF. The CDR3 DNA sequence: TGCGCCAGCAGCCAATTCCAGGGGAGGGATGTGGATGGCTACACCTTC.

This clone occurred once. V is TRBV7-9 and J is TRBJ2-1; 7 bases fit TRBD2. CDR1 is SEHNR and CDR2 is FQNEAQ in the germline V gene (reference sequence). The CDR3 totals 16 residues. Trimming at V came to 6 bases and at J to 5 bases, leaving 13 bases not matched to a gene. CDR3 nucleotide sequence: TGTGCCAGCAGATCGCCTGGAGCGGGGCTAAACAATGAGCAGTTCTTC. Its translation: CASRSPGAGLNNEQFF.

This rearrangement joins TRBV7-3 to TRBJ2-1; perhaps TRBD2 as D (6 bases). CDR3 size: 14 residues. V lost 4 bases and J 4 bases, leaving 11 bases between the germline ends. From germline, CDR1 is SGHTA and CDR2 FQGTGA. This CDR3 reads CASSSAAGYNEQFF. CDR3 nucleotide sequence: TGTGCCAGCAGCTCAGCCGCGGGGTACAATGAGCAGTTCTTC.

This chain uses TRBV4-1 with TRBJ2-1, with TRBD2 matching 8 bases. Germline CDR1 reads MGHRA; CDR2 reads YSYEKL. The CDR3 covers 16 residues. Germline trimming cut 5 bases from V and 3 bases from J; bases unmatched to any gene: 9. CDR3 DNA: TGCGCCAGCAGCAGAACCGGGACTAGACTCTACAATGAGCAGTTCTTC. This encodes CASSRTGTRLYNEQFF.

The CDR3 sequence is CASSVGPTPRTDTQYF. CDR3 DNA: TGTGCCAGCAGCGTAGGCCCGACTCCCCGCACAGATACGCAGTATTTT. V is TRBV9 and J is TRBJ2-3; no reliable D call. The CDR3 totals 16 residues. V dropped 0 bases and J dropped 1 base, with 12 bases sitting between them. Germline assignment: CDR1 SGDLS and CDR2 YYNGEE. The whole variable domain, remainder taken from reference TRBV9 and TRBJ2-3, is DSGVTQTPKHLITATGQRVTLRCSPRSGDLSVYWYQQSLDQGLQFLIQYYNGEERAKGNILERFSAQQFPDLHSELNLSSLELGDSALYFCASSVGPTPRTDTQYFGPGTRLTVL.

The V and J genes are TRBV29-1 and TRBJ1-1; D may be TRBD1 (5 bases). This CDR3 contains 11 residues. Germline loops: CDR1 SQVTM, CDR2 ANQGSEA. Trimming stripped 5 bases from V and 5 bases from J, with 9 bases between. The CDR3 DNA sequence: TGCAGCGTTAGGGGCCAAACTGAAGCTTTCTTT. Translated, it gives CSVRGQTEAFF.

The V and J genes are TRBV30 and TRBJ1-5; TRBD1 might be the D (6 bases). Germline V gene sequence: CDR1 GTSNPN, CDR2 SVGIG (reference sequence). This CDR3 comprises 15 residues. V lost 2 bases to trimming and J lost 1 base, with 12 bases between them. CDR3 in amino acids: CAWSRGAASNQPQHF. As DNA, the CDR3 is TGTGCCTGGAGTCGGGGGGCAGCGAGCAATCAGCCCCAGCATTTT.

This clone is a singleton in its sample. The chain couples TRBV30 to TRBJ2-7; D is unclear. The germline CDR1 and CDR2 sequences are GTSNPN and SVGIG (reference sequence). V was cut by 4 bases and J by 5 bases, with 12 bases left in between. The CDR3 loop spans 12 amino acids. Written as DNA, the CDR3 is TGTGCCTGGACTACAGATTCTAACGAGCAGTACTTC. It encodes CAWTTDSNEQYF.

The chain uses TRBV28 and TRBJ2-7; D remains ambiguous. Germline CDR1 reads MDHEN; CDR2 reads SYDVKM. V lost 3 bases, J lost 2 bases, and 8 bases lay in between. This CDR3 is 13 amino acids long. The CDR3: CASSLRSPYEQYF. The CDR3, as DNA: TGTGCCAGCAGTTTGCGGTCCCCCTACGAGCAGTACTTC.

The genes are TRBV6-6 and TRBJ2-6; D is ambiguous. Germline assignment: CDR1 MNHNY and CDR2 SVGAGI (reference sequence). Trimming removed 10 bases from V and 4 bases from J, with 8 bases in between. There are 12 residues in the CDR3. CDR3 in amino acids: CATRGGANVLTF. CDR3 nucleotide sequence: TGTGCCACTAGAGGAGGGGCCAACGTCCTGACTTTC.

This sequence joins TRBV14 and TRBJ2-1; D unclear. Germline V gene sequence: CDR1 SGHDN, CDR2 FVKESK. The V end was cut by 5 bases, the J end by 6 bases, with 29 bases between. This CDR3 has 19 amino acids. The CDR3: CASSSEKVWRFVWSNEQFF. DNA for the CDR3: TGTGCCAGCAGCTCCGAAAAGGTTTGGCGGTTTGTATGGAGCAATGAGCAGTTCTTC.

The count of this clone is one. The gene calls are TRBV5-4 and TRBJ2-7, with 7 bases identical to TRBD2. Germline V gene data show CDR1 as SGHNT and CDR2 as YYREEE (reference sequence). With 4 bases clipped from V and 3 bases from J, the junction kept 1 base outside the gene matches. CDR3 size: 12 residues. The CDR3 is CASSPGGYEQYF. CDR3 nucleotides: TGTGCCAGCAGCCCGGGGGGCTACGAGCAGTACTTC.

The chain joins TRBV30 to TRBJ1-1; the match to TRBD1 covers 9 bases. From germline, CDR1 is GTSNPN and CDR2 SVGIG (reference sequence). This CDR3 contains 13 residues. Trimming removed 2 bases from V and 4 bases from J; junction bases left unmatched: 2. As DNA, the CDR3 is TGTGCCTGGAGTACAGGGGGCCTCACTGAAGCTTTCTTT. Encoded protein: CAWSTGGLTEAFF.

V and J are TRBV11-2 and TRBJ2-3; 10 bases line up with TRBD2. CDR1 SGHAT and CDR2 FQNNGV come from the germline V gene. The CDR3 runs 17 residues. The V gene end was trimmed by 1 base and the J gene end by 2 bases; junction bases not matched to a gene: 6. CDR3 bases: TGTGCCAGCAGCTTAGTAGCGGGGGGCCCCTACACAGATACGCAGTATTTT. It is translated as CASSLVAGGPYTDTQYF.

This chain uses TRBV28 with TRBJ2-2; 8 bases are shared with TRBD2. The CDR3 totals 16 residues. Trimming cost V 2 bases and J 4 bases; bases outside gene matches: 6. Germline CDR1 and CDR2: MDHEN and SYDVKM. CDR3 protein: CASSLVSGGGTGELFF. The CDR3 nucleotides read TGTGCCAGCAGTTTAGTCAGCGGGGGCGGCACCGGGGAGCTGTTTTTT.

The V call is TRBV30, the J call TRBJ1-2, with D unresolved. CDR1 is GTSNPN, CDR2 SVGIG, per germline (reference sequence). The CDR3 consists of 12 residues. V was shortened by 0 bases and J by 8 bases, with 10 bases between the two germline ends. Written as DNA, the CDR3 is TGTGCCTGGAGTGTGCGGCAAGGAGGCTACACCTTC. Protein: CAWSVRQGGYTF.

This chain joins TRBV7-2 and TRBJ1-2; tentatively, D is TRBD1 (6 bases). The CDR3 contains 15 residues. V was shortened by 2 bases and J by 1 base, with 11 bases between the two germline ends. Germline V gene data show CDR1 as SGHTA and CDR2 as FQGNSA. CDR3 coding DNA: TGTGCCAGCAGCTTATCGGGAGGGGGTAACTATGGCTACACCTTC. Translated: CASSLSGGGNYGYTF.

The J gene is TRBJ1-2, the V gene TRBV7-3, with D possibly TRBD1 on 5 matching bases. This CDR3 has 12 amino acids. The ends were cut back, 8 bases at V and 6 bases at J, with 13 bases in the middle. Germline V gene lookup returns CDR1 SGHTA and CDR2 FQGTGA. The CDR3 DNA reads as TGTGCCAGCCACCCCGGAGGGGATGGCTACACCTTC. It is translated as CASHPGGDGYTF.

V usage is TRBV9 and J usage is TRBJ2-5; D may be TRBD1 (6 bases). V was cut by 2 bases and J by 1 base, with 15 bases left in between. The CDR3 totals 16 residues. Germline V CDR1 and CDR2: SGDLS, YYNGEE. CDR3 residues: CASSVTPGQAQETQYF. CDR3 DNA: TGTGCCAGCAGCGTCACACCGGGACAAGCCCAAGAGACCCAGTACTTC.

The gene calls are TRBV30 and TRBJ1-6, with a tentative D call TRBD1 (6 bases). The CDR3 is 15 amino acids. Germline V gives CDR1 GTSNPN, CDR2 SVGIG (reference sequence). Between the trimmed V and J ends, which lost 0 bases and 7 bases, there was a span of 13 bases. CDR3 loop: CAWSVEGGGNSPLHF. The CDR3 DNA reads TGTGCCTGGAGTGTAGAAGGGGGTGGAAATTCACCCCTCCACTTT.

V and J are TRBV11-2 and TRBJ1-2, with TRBD1 matching 7 bases. Germline V gene data show CDR1 as SGHAT and CDR2 as FQNNGV. V was clipped by 5 bases and J by 8 bases; unmatched bases: 11. The CDR3 covers 14 residues. In DNA, the CDR3 is TGTGCCAGCAGCCCCAACCCAGGGGGGCTCGGCTACACCTTC. Its translation is CASSPNPGGLGYTF.